The clone carrying this T cell receptor beta chain has just a few counts. What it recognizes is unknown. The sample belongs to a study of T cell repertoires in cytomegalovirus infection. Overall study context: Well-studied HLA-B-restricted epitopes and recently identified HLA-C-restricted epitopes of CMV were both used in the study. Through public TCR beta signatures, both CMV infection and matching HLA type were indicated.

TCRdb independently ran MiXCR on the reads; one entry per CDR3 protein. This table holds roughly 990,000 distinct CDR3 sequences, roughly 30% found once. Study-wide results and limits: Cumulative frequency of public TCR beta families picked out carriers of CMV plus the relevant HLA. Clonotypes of TCR beta that were HLA-C-restricted and CMV-specific dominated the ex vivo response.

Deletions cut 6 bases from V and 3 bases from J, with 12 bases between. Germline V gene lookup returns CDR1 MNHNS and CDR2 SASEGT. This CDR3 spans 15 amino acids. The receptor comes from a human donor in good health (CMV status not recorded). Some clones in this sample may be carry-over from other donors' samples. J is TRBJ1-6 and V is TRBV6-1; D call uncertain. The sequencing here drew on cultured CD8+ T cells from PBMCs, taken from culture after CMV antigen stimulation. CDR3 in amino acids: CASSEWAYYNSPLHF. CDR3 nucleotides: TGTGCCAGCAGCGAATGGGCTTACTATAATTCACCCCTCCACTTT.